Listed below are T cell receptor beta chains from one sample, sequenced in a study of blood T cell repertoires in COVID-19. Generated by immunoSEQ multiplex PCR, the TCRdb table keeps only in-frame clones and is missing some. The sample lists some 200,000 clones, approximately 80% occurring once. The material sequenced was peripheral blood. The receptors originated from a man between 45 and 60 years old with active or convalescent COVID-19. Both conserved end residues are part of each CDR3. A D gene is named only where the DNA matches it firmly. Clone sizes are given selectively: once, few, many, or a class where the clone is expanded.

D gene	clone size	V gene	J gene	CDR3 protein	CDR3 DNA
TRBD1	once	TRBV5-4	TRBJ2-3	CASSADRGRPDTQYF	TGTGCCAGCAGCGCGGACAGGGGGCGCCCAGATACGCAGTATTTT
TRBD2	few	TRBV7-3	TRBJ2-1	CASSLQGRGNEQFF	TGTGCCAGCAGCTTACAAGGGAGGGGCAATGAGCAGTTCTTC
.	.	TRBV5-1	TRBJ1-2	CASSAASGDGYTF	TGCGCCAGCAGCGCAGCCTCAGGGGATGGCTACACCTTC
.	.	TRBV7-2	TRBJ1-6	CASQTDSYNSPLHF	TGTGCCAGTCAGACGGACAGCTATAATTCACCCCTCCACTTC
TRBD1	.	TRBV24-1	TRBJ1-5	CATSHRGQFQPQHF	TGTGCCACCAGTCACAGGGGGCAGTTTCAGCCCCAGCATTTT
TRBD1	.	TRBV5-1	TRBJ1-2	CASSLAPGGSYGYTF	TGCGCCAGCAGCTTGGCCCCAGGGGGCAGCTATGGCTACACCTTC
TRBD1	.	TRBV2	TRBJ1-1	CASSVGQGKTEAFF	TGTGCCAGCAGCGTTGGACAGGGAAAGACTGAAGCTTTCTTT
.	.	TRBV6-5	TRBJ2-3	CASSLTRTDTQYF	TGTGCCAGCAGTCTAACCCGCACAGATACGCAGTATTTT
.	few	TRBV10-1	TRBJ1-2	CASNTHPRPFYGYTF	TGCGCCAGCAATACCCATCCGCGGCCATTCTATGGCTACACCTTC
TRBD1	few	TRBV7-9	TRBJ2-2	CASSTMTGAGELFF	TGTGCCAGCAGCACCATGACAGGGGCCGGGGAGCTGTTTTTT
TRBD2	once	TRBV7-2	TRBJ2-2	CASSSPPGTRFTGELFF	TGTGCCAGCAGCTCCCCACCCGGGACTAGGTTCACCGGGGAGCTGTTTTTT
TRBD2	.	TRBV5-5	TRBJ2-7	CASSFGSSGRRDLYF	TGTGCCAGCAGCTTCGGTAGTAGCGGGAGAAGGGACTTGTACTTC
.	.	TRBV5-1	TRBJ2-5	CASSPLGTQETQYF	TGCGCCAGCAGCCCCCTCGGTACGCAAGAGACCCAGTACTTC
.	.	TRBV20-1	TRBJ2-1	CSARYYNEQFF	TGCAGTGCTCGGTACTACAATGAGCAGTTCTTC
.	once	TRBV29-1	TRBJ1-2	CSVERVQGGYTF	TGCAGCGTTGAACGGGTTCAGGGTGGCTACACCTTC
TRBD2	few	TRBV24-1	TRBJ2-1	CATSRTSGRDNEQFF	TGTGCCACCAGTCGGACTAGCGGGAGGGACAATGAGCAGTTCTTC
TRBD1	.	TRBV3-1/TRBV3-2	TRBJ1-4	CASGGTGGLREKLFF	TGTGCCAGCGGAGGAACAGGGGGGCTGAGGGAAAAACTGTTTTTT
.	.	TRBV15	TRBJ2-4	CATSRDGGSAKNIQYF	TGTGCCACCAGCAGAGACGGGGGATCGGCCAAAAACATTCAGTACTTC
.	.	TRBV2	TRBJ1-2	CASSDLGLGYTF	TGTGCCAGCAGTGATTTGGGACTCGGCTACACCTTC
.	.	TRBV10-3	TRBJ1-5	CAISESQYSNQPQHF	TGTGCCATCAGTGAGTCACAGTATAGCAATCAGCCCCAGCATTTT
TRBD1	.	TRBV3-1/TRBV3-2	TRBJ1-2	CASSQVGGWDGYTF	TGTGCCAGCAGCCAAGTAGGGGGCTGGGATGGCTACACCTTC
.	.	TRBV2	TRBJ1-5	CASSETGSRNQPQHF	TGTGCCAGCAGTGAAACCGGGAGCCGCAATCAGCCCCAGCATTTT
.	.	TRBV2	TRBJ1-1	CASNIGGRTEAFF	TGTGCCAGCAACATAGGGGGTCGGACTGAAGCTTTCTTT
.	.	TRBV2	TRBJ1-1	CASSEVGGRTEAFF	TGTGCCAGCAGTGAAGTCGGAGGGCGGACTGAAGCTTTCTTT
TRBD1	.	TRBV3-1/TRBV3-2	TRBJ1-2	CASSVGQGNYGYTF	TGTGCCAGCAGCGTGGGACAGGGTAACTATGGCTACACCTTC
TRBD2	.	TRBV7-3	TRBJ2-5	CASSLTLREDQRSETQYF	TGTGCCAGCAGCTTAACTTTGCGGGAGGACCAACGGTCAGAGACCCAGTACTTC